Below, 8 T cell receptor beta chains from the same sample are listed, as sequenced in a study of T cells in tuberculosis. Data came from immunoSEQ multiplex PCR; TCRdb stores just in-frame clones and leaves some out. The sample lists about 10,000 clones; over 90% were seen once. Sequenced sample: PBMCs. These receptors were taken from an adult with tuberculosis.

The CDR3 bases are TGTGCCAGCAGCCAAGAGGGACGGCGGGGGGTCGATGAGCAGTTCTTC. Translated: CASSQEGRRGVDEQFF. The chain couples TRBV14 to TRBJ2-1, with 8 bases identical to TRBD2. J gave up 8 bases and V 0 bases, and 9 bases lay outside the gene matches. Germline V gene data show CDR1 as SGHDN and CDR2 as FVKESK. The CDR3 length is 16 residues.

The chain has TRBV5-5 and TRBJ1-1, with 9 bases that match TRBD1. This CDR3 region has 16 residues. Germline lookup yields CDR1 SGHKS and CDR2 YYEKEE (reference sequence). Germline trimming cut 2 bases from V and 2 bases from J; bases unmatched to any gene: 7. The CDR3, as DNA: TGTGCCAGCAGCTTCACCGGGACAGGGTTTAACACTGAAGCTTTCTTT. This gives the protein CASSFTGTGFNTEAFF.

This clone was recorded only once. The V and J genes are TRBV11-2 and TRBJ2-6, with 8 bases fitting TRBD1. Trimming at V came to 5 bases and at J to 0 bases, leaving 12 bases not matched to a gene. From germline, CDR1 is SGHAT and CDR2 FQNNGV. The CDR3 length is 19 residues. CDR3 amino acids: CASSREGDRIFSGANVLTF. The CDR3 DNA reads TGTGCCAGCAGCCGTGAGGGGGACAGGATTTTCTCTGGGGCCAACGTCCTGACTTTC.

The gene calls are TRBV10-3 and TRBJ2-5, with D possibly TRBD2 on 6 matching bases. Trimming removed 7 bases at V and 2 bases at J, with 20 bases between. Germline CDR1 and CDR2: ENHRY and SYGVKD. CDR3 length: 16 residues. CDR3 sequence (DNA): TGTGCCATCACCCCGGTGGCGGGGAGTGCTCAAGAGACCCAGTACTTC. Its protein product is CAITPVAGSAQETQYF.

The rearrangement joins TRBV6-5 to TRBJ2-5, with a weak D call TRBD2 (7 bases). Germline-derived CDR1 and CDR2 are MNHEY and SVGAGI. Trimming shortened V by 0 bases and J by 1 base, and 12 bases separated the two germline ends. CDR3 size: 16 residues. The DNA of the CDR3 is TGTGCCAGCAGTTACTCGTGGGGAGGGGGCCAAGAGACCCAGTACTTC. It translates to CASSYSWGGGQETQYF.

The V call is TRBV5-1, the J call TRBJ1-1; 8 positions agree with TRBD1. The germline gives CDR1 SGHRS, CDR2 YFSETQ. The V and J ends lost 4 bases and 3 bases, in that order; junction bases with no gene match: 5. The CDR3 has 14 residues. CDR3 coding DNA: TGCGCCAGCAGCCTCTTGACAGGGGACACTGAAGCTTTCTTT. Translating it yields CASSLLTGDTEAFF. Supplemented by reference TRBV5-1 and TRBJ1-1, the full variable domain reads KAGVTQTPRYLIKTRGQQVTLSCSPISGHRSVSWYQQTPGQGLQFLFEYFSETQRNKGNFPGRFSGRQFSNSRSEMNVSTLELGDSALYLCASSLLTGDTEAFFGQGTRLTVV.

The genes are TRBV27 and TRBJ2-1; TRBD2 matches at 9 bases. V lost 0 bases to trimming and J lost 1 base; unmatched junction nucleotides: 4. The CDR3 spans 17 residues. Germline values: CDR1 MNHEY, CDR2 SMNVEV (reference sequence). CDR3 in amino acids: CASSLSIAGVSYNEQFF. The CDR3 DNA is TGTGCCAGCAGTTTATCAATAGCGGGGGTGTCCTACAATGAGCAGTTCTTC.

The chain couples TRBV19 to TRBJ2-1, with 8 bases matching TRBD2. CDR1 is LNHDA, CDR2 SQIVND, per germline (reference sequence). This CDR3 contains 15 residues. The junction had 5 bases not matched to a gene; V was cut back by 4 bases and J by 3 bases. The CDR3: CASSRGTSGYNEQFF. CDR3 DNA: TGTGCCAGTAGTAGGGGGACTAGTGGCTACAATGAGCAGTTCTTC.